The sequence of this T cell receptor beta chain was determined in a study of blood T cell repertoires in COVID-19. Study summary: COVID-19 samples collected from the United States, Italy and Spain covered acute and convalescent phases. From T cells, B-cell-depleted T cells, or PBMCs came the material, which was cDNA or gDNA.

Original processing methods: Amplification from reference gene primers served as the basis for estimated nucleated cell counts. Produced via immunoSEQ multiplex PCR; TCRdb's table is partial and in-frame only. V, J and clone size are taken as reported in that table, and D and trimming were inferred from the DNA itself. This table holds 140,000 to 150,000 clones, around 87% found once. Germline CDR1 reads SGHKS; CDR2 reads YYEKEE (reference sequence). The CDR3 extends over 15 amino acids. The trim removed 3 bases at V and 11 bases at J, leaving 15 bases unmatched. This sequence was found in a man aged 80 or over with acute or convalescent COVID-19. Sequenced: peripheral blood. This sequence joins TRBV5-5 and TRBJ1-1; 8 nucleotides agree with TRBD1. CDR3 nucleotide sequence: TGTGCCAGCAGCTCCGGGACAGGCGGTTCAGCGGTCGCTTTCTTT. Translation gives CASSSGTGGSAVAFF.